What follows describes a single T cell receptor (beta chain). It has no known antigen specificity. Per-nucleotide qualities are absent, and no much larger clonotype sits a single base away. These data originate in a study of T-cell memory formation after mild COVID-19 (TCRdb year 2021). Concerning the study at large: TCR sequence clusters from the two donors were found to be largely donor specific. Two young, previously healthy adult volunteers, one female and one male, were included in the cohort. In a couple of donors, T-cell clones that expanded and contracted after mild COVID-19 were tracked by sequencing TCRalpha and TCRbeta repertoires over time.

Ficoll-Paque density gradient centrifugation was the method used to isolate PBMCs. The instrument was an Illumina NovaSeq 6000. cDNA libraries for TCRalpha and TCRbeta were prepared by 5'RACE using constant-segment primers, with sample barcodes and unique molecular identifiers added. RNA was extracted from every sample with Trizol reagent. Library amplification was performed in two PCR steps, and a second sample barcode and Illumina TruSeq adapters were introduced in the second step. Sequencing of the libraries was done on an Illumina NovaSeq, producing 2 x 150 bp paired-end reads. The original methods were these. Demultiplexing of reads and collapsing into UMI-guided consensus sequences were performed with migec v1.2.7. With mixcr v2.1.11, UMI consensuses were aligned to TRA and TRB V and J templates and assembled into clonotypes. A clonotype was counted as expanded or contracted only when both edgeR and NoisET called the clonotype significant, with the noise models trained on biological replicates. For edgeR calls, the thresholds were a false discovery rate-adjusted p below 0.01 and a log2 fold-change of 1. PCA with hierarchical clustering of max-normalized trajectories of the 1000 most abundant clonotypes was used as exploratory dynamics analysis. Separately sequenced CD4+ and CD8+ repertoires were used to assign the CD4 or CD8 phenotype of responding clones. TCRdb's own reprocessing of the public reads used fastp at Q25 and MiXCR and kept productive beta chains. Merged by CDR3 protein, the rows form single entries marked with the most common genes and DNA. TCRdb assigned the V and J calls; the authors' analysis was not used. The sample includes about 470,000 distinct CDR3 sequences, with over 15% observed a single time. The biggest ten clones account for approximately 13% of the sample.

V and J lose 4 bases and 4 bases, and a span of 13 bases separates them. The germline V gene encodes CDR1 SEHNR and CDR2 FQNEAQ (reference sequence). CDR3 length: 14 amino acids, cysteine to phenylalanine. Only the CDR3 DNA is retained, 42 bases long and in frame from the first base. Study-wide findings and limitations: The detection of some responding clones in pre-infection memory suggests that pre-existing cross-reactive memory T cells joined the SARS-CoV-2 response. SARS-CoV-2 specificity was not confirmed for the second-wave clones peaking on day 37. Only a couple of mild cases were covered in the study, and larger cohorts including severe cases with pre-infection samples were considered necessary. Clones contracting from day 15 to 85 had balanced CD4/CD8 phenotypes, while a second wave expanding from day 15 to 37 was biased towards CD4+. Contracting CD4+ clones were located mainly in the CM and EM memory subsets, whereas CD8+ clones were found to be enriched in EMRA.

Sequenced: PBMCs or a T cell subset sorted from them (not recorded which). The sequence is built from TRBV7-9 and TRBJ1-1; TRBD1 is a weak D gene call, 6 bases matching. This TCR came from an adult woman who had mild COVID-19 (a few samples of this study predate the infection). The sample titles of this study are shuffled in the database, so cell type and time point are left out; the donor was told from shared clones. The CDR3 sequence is CASSSVQGATEAFF. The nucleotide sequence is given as TGTGCCAGCAGCTCAGTACAGGGTGCCACTGAAGCTTTCTTT.